One and the same sample provided the 18 T cell receptor beta chains below, sequenced in a study of response to subunit inactivated influenza vaccine. TCRdb re-called the RT-PCR reads with MiXCR, one entry per CDR3 protein. The sample has a few hundred thousand distinct CDR3 sequences; approximately 10% are singletons. The sample was also linked to a second study, of T cells expressing NK-cell markers. In that study: Researchers built TCR beta cDNA using 5'RACE template switching with UMIs.

The specimen was PBMCs from blood, collected on the day of vaccination. All receptors derive from a man in his fifties who received an inactivated influenza vaccine.

V gene TRBV6-1 combines with J gene TRBJ2-3; D is unresolved. Trimming removed 4 bases at V and 4 bases at J, with 15 bases between. The germline gives CDR1 MNHNS, CDR2 SASEGT. The CDR3 consists of 15 residues. For the CDR3, the DNA is TGTGCCAGCAGTGCCGCACGGGTTGGGGCAGATACGCAGTATTTT. It is translated as CASSAARVGADTQYF.

The rearrangement links TRBV20-1 to TRBJ2-7, with 9 bases matching TRBD2. Per the germline V gene, CDR1 is DFQATT and CDR2 is SNEGSKA (reference sequence). There are 14 residues in the CDR3. Trimming took 6 bases from V and 2 from J; bases not matched to a gene: 8. The CDR3 bases are TGCAGTGCACACCTAGCGGGAAACCCCTACGAGCAGTACTTC. It translates to CSAHLAGNPYEQYF.

Many counts were recorded for this clonotype. The chain couples TRBV7-2 to TRBJ2-2; D is undetermined. Germline-derived CDR1 and CDR2 are SGHTA and FQGNSA. The CDR3 spans 16 residues. V shed 4 bases and J shed 6 bases, with 18 bases lying between them. CDR3 region: CASSSPFLVVAGELFF. The CDR3 nucleotides are TGTGCCAGCAGCTCCCCTTTCCTAGTGGTGGCCGGGGAGCTGTTTTTT. Using reference TRBV7-2 and TRBJ2-2 for the parts outside the CDR3, the full variable domain is GAGVSQSPSNKVTEKGKDVELRCDPISGHTALYWYRQSLGQGLEFLIYFQGNSAPDKSGLPSDRFSAERTGGSVSTLTIQRTQQEDSAVYLCASSSPFLVVAGELFFGEGSRLTVL.

The sample holds a few counts of this clonotype. V is TRBV28 and J is TRBJ2-7, with TRBD2 as a possible D gene (6 bases). Germline V gene data show CDR1 as MDHEN and CDR2 as SYDVKM. This CDR3 comprises 17 residues. V shed 2 bases and J shed 7 bases, with 24 bases lying between them. CDR3 loop: CASSLPLAGTPLDEQYF. In nucleotides, the CDR3 is TGTGCCAGCAGTTTACCACTTGCCGGGACTCCCTTAGATGAGCAGTACTTC.

This chain links TRBV3-1 with TRBJ1-3; D is uncertain. V lost 5 bases to trimming and J lost 2 bases, with 13 bases between them. This CDR3 comprises 15 residues. Germline CDR1 reads LGHDT; CDR2 reads YNNKEL (reference sequence). Here the CDR3 DNA reads TGTGCCAGCAGCTTCCGTGGCGTGACTGGAAACACCATATATTTT. Translating it yields CASSFRGVTGNTIYF.

This clonotype has only a few counts. V usage is TRBV20-1 and J usage is TRBJ2-5, with 8 bases matching TRBD2. J lost 4 bases, V lost 0 bases, and 4 bases had no gene match. CDR3 length: 14 amino acids. Germline values: CDR1 DFQATT, CDR2 SNEGSKA (reference sequence). The CDR3 is CSARDPRGGETQYF. The CDR3 DNA sequence: TGCAGTGCTAGAGATCCCCGGGGGGGAGAGACCCAGTACTTC.

The chain joins TRBV4-3 to TRBJ2-7; D is possibly TRBD2 (5 bases). Trimming took 0 bases from V and 1 from J, leaving 19 bases between them. The V gene's germline CDR1 is LGHNA and CDR2 YSLEER. There are 18 residues in the CDR3. DNA for the CDR3: TGCGCCAGCAGCCAAGATATTACGGGTCTAGCTCGTTCCTACGAGCAGTACTTC. Its protein product is CASSQDITGLARSYEQYF.

The J gene is TRBJ2-5, the V gene TRBV12-3 or TRBV12-4; TRBD2 agrees at 8 bases. This CDR3 contains 16 residues. The V gene end was trimmed by 3 bases and the J gene end by 1 base; junction bases not matched to a gene: 7. The CDR3 nucleotides are TGTGCCAGCAGTTTCGGTCTAGCGGGCTCCCAAGAGACCCAGTACTTC. It yields the protein CASSFGLAGSQETQYF.

This clonotype was seen at least ten times. The chain has TRBV29-1 and TRBJ2-1; 10 nucleotides match TRBD1. J was trimmed by 10 bases and V by 6 bases; bases with no gene match: 6. CDR1 is SQVTM, CDR2 ANQGSEA, per germline. This CDR3 has 12 residues. Here the CDR3 reads CSVRQGAKEQFF. CDR3 coding DNA: TGCAGCGTCCGACAGGGGGCTAAAGAGCAGTTCTTC.

There are a few counts of this clonotype. This chain links TRBV18 with TRBJ2-5, with D unclear. V gave up 3 bases and J gave up 5 bases, with 10 bases separating them. CDR3 length: 13 amino acids. Germline V CDR1 and CDR2: KGHSH, LQKENI. In DNA, the CDR3 is TGTGCCAGCTCACCGAATGTTTTTGAGACCCAGTACTTC. Translating gives CASSPNVFETQYF.

This clonotype has more than one count but fewer than ten. The V call is TRBV7-2, the J call TRBJ2-3, with 14 nucleotides matching TRBD2. CDR3 length equals 20 residues. With 3 bases clipped from V and 3 bases from J, the junction kept 14 bases outside the gene matches. CDR1 and CDR2 (germline): SGHTA, FQGNSA. The CDR3 sequence: CASSLRLGLAGGTRTDTQYF. The CDR3, as DNA: TGTGCCAGCAGCTTGCGCCTCGGACTAGCGGGAGGTACTAGAACAGATACGCAGTATTTT.

The chain employs TRBV3-1 and TRBJ2-1; TRBD2 agrees at 16 bases. Losses at the gene ends were 4 bases for V and 8 bases for J; bases not matched to a gene: 14. CDR3 length: 19 residues. CDR1 is LGHDT and CDR2 is YNNKEL in the germline V gene (reference sequence). CDR3 DNA sequence: TGTGCCAGCAGCCCCATGGGGGGACTAGCGGGGGGGCCTTTGGATGAGCAGTTCTTC. Translated: CASSPMGGLAGGPLDEQFF.

There are many counts of this clonotype. The rearrangement joins TRBV12-3 or TRBV12-4 to TRBJ2-3; TRBD2 aligns across 10 bases. The CDR3 is made up of 15 amino acids. J gave up 5 bases and V 1 base, and 3 bases lay outside the gene matches. The CDR3 region has the DNA TGTGCCAGCAGTTTAGATCGGACTAGCGGAGATACGCAGTATTTT. Amino acid sequence: CASSLDRTSGDTQYF.

About this clonotype: Sequence at one end of the junction differs from germline and may be a read error. This chain links TRBV5-1 with TRBJ1-2, with no clear D. This CDR3 region has 13 residues. CDR1 is SGHRS, CDR2 YFSETQ, per germline. The CDR3 DNA reads as TGCGCCAGCATCTTGGCGACTCAAACGGTCTACACCTTC. It codes for CASILATQTVYTF.

The chain has TRBV5-8 and TRBJ1-5, with D possibly matching TRBD1 (6 bases). Trimming pared 2 bases from V and 5 bases from J, leaving 14 bases between. Germline CDR1 and CDR2: SGHTS and YDEGEE. The length of the CDR3 is 15 residues. CDR3 nucleotides: TGTGCCAGCAGCTTAGCCCCGGGGGCCCATCAGCCCCAGCATTTT. Translating it yields CASSLAPGAHQPQHF.

In its sample, this clonotype was seen a few times. V is TRBV4-1 and J is TRBJ2-6; D not certain. Germline CDR1 reads MGHRA; CDR2 reads YSYEKL. This CDR3 contains 16 residues. Trimming shortened V by 2 bases and J by 0 bases, and 8 bases separated the two germline ends. The CDR3 reads CASSQQYNSGANVLTF. CDR3 DNA sequence: TGCGCCAGCAGCCAACAGTACAACTCTGGGGCCAACGTCCTGACTTTC.

This chain joins TRBV4-1 and TRBJ2-3, with D unresolved. Deletions cut 11 bases from V and 2 bases from J, with 20 bases between. The germline gives CDR1 MGHRA, CDR2 YSYEKL. The CDR3 is 15 amino acids. As DNA, the CDR3 is TGCGCCGCCCCCATACGTGCGGTGCCCACAGATACGCAGTATTTT. It codes for CAAPIRAVPTDTQYF.

The V call is TRBV20-1, the J call TRBJ1-6; D is possibly TRBD1 (5 bases). This CDR3 has 13 amino acids. Germline V gives CDR1 DFQATT, CDR2 SNEGSKA (reference sequence). V lost 3 bases and J 7 bases, leaving 10 bases between the germline ends. The CDR3 region is CSARGLSNSPLHF. CDR3 coding DNA: TGCAGTGCTAGGGGACTTTCGAATTCACCCCTCCACTTT.